This T cell receptor (beta chain) emerged from a study of shared clonotypes between healthy human individuals. Points on this clone: This sample includes further DNA sequences coding for the same CDR3.

The CDR3 is 16 residues long. Germline loops: CDR1 MNHEY, CDR2 SMNVEV (reference sequence). V was clipped by 3 bases and J by 0 bases, with 9 bases between them. CD8 cells regarded as naive lacked CD45RO, were positively chosen for CCR7, and omitted terminally differentiated effector memory CD45RA+ cells. The method was immunoSEQ multiplex PCR; TCRdb's version includes in-frame clones alone and lacks a portion of them. The sample has 450,000 to 700,000 clones, around 95% seen once. The sample comprised naive CD8+ T cells sorted from blood. The TCR originated in a woman in her twenties or thirties in good health. The V gene is TRBV27, the J gene TRBJ2-6, with a weak D call TRBD1 (6 bases). CDR3 bases: TGTGCCAGCAGTTTGATAGGGGGCTCTGGGGCCAACGTCCTGACTTTC. Protein: CASSLIGGSGANVLTF. The variable domain in full, completed from reference TRBV27 and TRBJ2-6, reads EAQVTQNPRYLITVTGKKLTVTCSQNMNHEYMSWYRQDPGLGLRQIYYSMNVEVTDKGDVPEGYKVSRKEKRNFPLILESPSPNQTSLYFCASSLIGGSGANVLTFGAGSRLTVL.